The 15 T cell receptor beta chains in this list originate from one sample, sequenced in a study of T cell responses to AZD1222 COVID-19 vaccine. The protocol was immunoSEQ multiplex PCR, while the TCRdb copy is restricted to in-frame clones and leaves out a portion. Seen here are about 60,000 clones, around 80% observed once, and the top ten hold more than 3%. The sequences come from peripheral blood, collected 28 days after the second AZD1222 dose. The receptors were gathered from an adult who received the AZD1222 COVID-19 vaccine.

The chain is built from TRBV3-1 (or the pseudogene TRBV3-2) and TRBJ1-3; weak D call: TRBD1 (6 bases). CDR1 is LGHDT and CDR2 is YNNKEL in the germline V gene (reference sequence). Trimming stripped 4 bases from V and 2 bases from J, with 6 bases between. This CDR3 is 13 amino acids long. The CDR3 is CASSPGAGNTIYF. The CDR3 coding sequence is TGTGCCAGCAGCCCAGGGGCTGGAAACACCATATATTTT.

The sample holds a few counts of this clone. The V gene is TRBV3-1 (or the pseudogene TRBV3-2), the J gene TRBJ2-7; D is undetermined. Germline values: CDR1 LGHDT, CDR2 YNNKEL (reference sequence). CDR3 length: 16 amino acids. Trimming took 0 bases from V and 5 from J, leaving 17 bases between them. Here the CDR3 reads CASSQESGFAGDEQYF. DNA of the CDR3: TGTGCCAGCAGCCAAGAATCGGGCTTTGCAGGTGACGAGCAGTACTTC.

This clone was found a few times. The chain recombines TRBV5-4 with TRBJ1-3; no clear D. Between the trimmed V and J ends, which lost 0 bases and 3 bases, there was a span of 13 bases. This CDR3 is 16 amino acids long. The V gene's germline CDR1 is SGHNT and CDR2 YYREEE (reference sequence). The CDR3 spells CASSLGGRVDGNTIYF. DNA for the CDR3: TGTGCCAGCAGCTTGGGAGGCCGGGTTGATGGAAACACCATATATTTT.

The DNA of the CDR3 is TGTGCCAGCAGTTACTCGGGACCCGGGGAGCTGTTTTTT. Protein sequence: CASSYSGPGELFF. The chain combines TRBV6-2 or TRBV6-3 with TRBJ2-2, with D tentatively TRBD1 or TRBD2 (5 bases each). This CDR3 is built from 13 residues. V lost 0 bases and J 6 bases, leaving 5 bases between the germline ends. CDR1 is MNHEY and CDR2 is SVGEGT in the germline V gene.

V gene TRBV27 combines with J gene TRBJ2-5; TRBD1 matches at 9 bases. Germline lookup yields CDR1 MNHEY and CDR2 SMNVEV (reference sequence). This CDR3 is built from 13 residues. J gave up 3 bases and V 6 bases, and 2 bases lay outside the gene matches. The CDR3 DNA reads as TGTGCCAGCAGGGACAGGGGCAAAGAGACCCAGTACTTC. Amino acids: CASRDRGKETQYF.

This chain links TRBV28 with TRBJ1-3, with TRBD1 matching 10 bases. The CDR3 covers 17 residues. CDR1 and CDR2 (germline): MDHEN, SYDVKM. V dropped 5 bases and J dropped 1; count of bases not matched to a gene: 8. CDR3 region: CASSIRTGGTSGNTIYF. For the CDR3, the DNA is TGTGCCAGCAGTATACGGACAGGGGGAACGTCTGGAAACACCATATATTTT.

The chain joins TRBV6-5 to TRBJ1-3; D uncertain. V lost 5 bases and J lost 4, with 9 bases in between. Germline CDR1 and CDR2: MNHEY and SVGAGI. This CDR3 region has 13 residues. In DNA, the CDR3 is TGTGCCAGCAGTCTGAGGTGGGGAAACACCATATATTTT. Translation: CASSLRWGNTIYF.

The chain joins TRBV5-1 to TRBJ1-1; TRBD1 matches 8 bases. This CDR3 comprises 14 residues. Germline CDR1 reads SGHRS; CDR2 reads YFSETQ. The trim removed 4 bases at V and 0 bases at J, leaving 2 bases unmatched. In DNA, the CDR3 is TGCGCCAGCAGCGAGGGACAGGTGAACACTGAAGCTTTCTTT. Translation: CASSEGQVNTEAFF.

V gene TRBV2 combines with J gene TRBJ1-2, with TRBD1 matching over 7 bases. The CDR3 covers 15 residues. The germline gives CDR1 SNHLY, CDR2 FYNNEI. V was clipped by 7 bases and J by 1 base; unmatched bases: 9. The CDR3 protein is CASTPSGTDNYGYTF. The DNA of the CDR3 is TGTGCCAGCACTCCCTCCGGGACAGATAACTATGGCTACACCTTC.

The J gene is TRBJ2-5, the V gene TRBV5-1; D tentatively reads TRBD1 or TRBD2 (5 bases each). Germline values: CDR1 SGHRS, CDR2 YFSETQ. With 0 bases removed from V and 1 base from J, the gap between germline ends came to 10 bases. The CDR3 has 15 amino acids. Here the CDR3 DNA reads TGCGCCAGCAGCTTGGACGGGGCCGCCCAAGAGACCCAGTACTTC. As protein: CASSLDGAAQETQYF.

The chain uses TRBV6-7 and TRBJ1-2; unclear D gene. TRBV6-7 is recorded as an ORF, its role being uncertain. V lost 2 bases and J 1 base, leaving 8 bases between the germline ends. This CDR3 has 14 amino acids. The DNA for the CDR3 is TGTGCCAGCAGTTACGGAGGGATTAACTATGGCTACACCTTC. This gives the protein CASSYGGINYGYTF.

This chain uses TRBV2 with TRBJ2-1; possibly TRBD2 for D (6 bases). The V gene lost 3 bases and the J gene lost 9 bases, with 12 bases spanning the gap. The CDR3 runs to 13 residues. CDR1 is SNHLY and CDR2 is FYNNEI in the germline V gene. The CDR3, as DNA: TGTGCCAGCAGTGATAAGGGCGGGGCTGAGCAGTTCTTC. It codes for CASSDKGGAEQFF.

The rearrangement uses TRBV14 and TRBJ1-3; D remains ambiguous. V was cut by 8 bases and J by 0 bases, with 14 bases left in between. Germline CDR1 and CDR2: SGHDN and FVKESK. The CDR3 is made up of 15 amino acids. This chain's CDR3 is CASGEQGFSGNTIYF. The DNA for the CDR3 is TGTGCCAGCGGGGAACAAGGGTTCTCTGGAAACACCATATATTTT. Together with reference TRBV14 and TRBJ1-3, the CDR3 gives the full variable domain: EAGVTQFPSHSVIEKGQTVTLRCDPISGHDNLYWYRRVMGKEIKFLLHFVKESKQDESGMPNNRFLAERTGGTYSTLKVQPAELEDSGVYFCASGEQGFSGNTIYFGEGSWLTVV.

Only one count was recorded for this clone. The chain is built from TRBV28 and TRBJ1-6; D is uncertain. The CDR3 is 15 amino acids. The V gene's germline CDR1 is MDHEN and CDR2 SYDVKM. Trimming took 8 bases from V and 6 from J, leaving 17 bases between them. The CDR3: CASLDYMGINSPLHF. The CDR3, as DNA: TGTGCCAGCCTCGACTATATGGGGATTAATTCACCCCTCCACTTT.

V usage is TRBV14 and J usage is TRBJ1-2, with D maybe TRBD1 (6 bases). With 1 base removed from V and 5 bases from J, the gap between germline ends came to 17 bases. The CDR3 is made up of 16 amino acids. Germline V gene sequence: CDR1 SGHDN, CDR2 FVKESK. CDR3 in DNA: TGTGCCAGCAGCCAAGGAGCCGGGGGCGGGGGATATGGCTACACCTTC. This translates into CASSQGAGGGGYGYTF. Complete variable domain (other parts from reference TRBV14 and TRBJ1-2): EAGVTQFPSHSVIEKGQTVTLRCDPISGHDNLYWYRRVMGKEIKFLLHFVKESKQDESGMPNNRFLAERTGGTYSTLKVQPAELEDSGVYFCASSQGAGGGGYGYTFGSGTRLTVV.